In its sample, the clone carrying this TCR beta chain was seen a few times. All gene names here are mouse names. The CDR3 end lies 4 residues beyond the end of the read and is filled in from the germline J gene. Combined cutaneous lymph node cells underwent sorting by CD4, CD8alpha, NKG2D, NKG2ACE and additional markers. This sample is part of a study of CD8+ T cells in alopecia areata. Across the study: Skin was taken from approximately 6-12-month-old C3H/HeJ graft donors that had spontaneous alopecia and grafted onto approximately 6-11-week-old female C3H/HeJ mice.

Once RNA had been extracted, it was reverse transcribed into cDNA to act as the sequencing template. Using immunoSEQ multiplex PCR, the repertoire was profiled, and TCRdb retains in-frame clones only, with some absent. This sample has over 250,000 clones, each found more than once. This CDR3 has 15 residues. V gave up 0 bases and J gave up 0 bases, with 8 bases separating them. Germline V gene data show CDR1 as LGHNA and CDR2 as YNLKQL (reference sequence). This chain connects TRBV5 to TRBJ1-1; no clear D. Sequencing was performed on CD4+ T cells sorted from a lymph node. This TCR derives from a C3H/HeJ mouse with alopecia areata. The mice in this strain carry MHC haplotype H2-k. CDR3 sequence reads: CASSQDLRTNTEVFF. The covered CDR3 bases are TGTGCCAGCAGCCAAGATCTCAGAACAAACACA.